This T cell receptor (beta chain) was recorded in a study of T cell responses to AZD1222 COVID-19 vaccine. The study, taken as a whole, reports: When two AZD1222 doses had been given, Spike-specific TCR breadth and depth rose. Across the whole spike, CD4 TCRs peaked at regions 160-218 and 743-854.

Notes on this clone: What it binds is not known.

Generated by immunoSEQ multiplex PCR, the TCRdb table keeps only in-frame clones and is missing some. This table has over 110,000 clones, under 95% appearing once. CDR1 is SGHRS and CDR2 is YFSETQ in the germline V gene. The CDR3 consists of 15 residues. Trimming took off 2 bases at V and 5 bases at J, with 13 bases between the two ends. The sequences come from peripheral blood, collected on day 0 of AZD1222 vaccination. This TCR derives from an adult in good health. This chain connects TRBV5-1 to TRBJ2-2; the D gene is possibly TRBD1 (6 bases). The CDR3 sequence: CASSLQGRETGELFF. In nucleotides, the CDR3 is TGCGCCAGCAGCTTACAGGGTCGCGAAACCGGGGAGCTGTTTTTT.